The 14 T cell receptor beta chains below all came from one sample that was sequenced in a study of metastatic and nonmetastatic thyroid tumors (dated by TCRdb to about 2020). None of the patients had been given any treatment before thyroid surgery. The library came from PCR. The run used an Illumina HiSeq 4000. In-frame beta chains were kept once TCRdb had trimmed the public reads at Q25 with fastp and called clones with MiXCR. For this sample there are approximately 30,000 clones; approximately 29% appear just once. Clones ranked in the top ten supply approximately 30% of the sample. Sequencing input: blood. All receptors derive from a female donor with papillary thyroid cancer or a benign thyroid nodule (not recorded which). Some clones in this sample may be carry-over from other donors' samples.

Regarding this clone: At one end the junction does not follow the germline gene, possibly because of a read error. The CDR3 spells CSSSRDIVGDEAFF. In DNA, the CDR3 is TGTTCCAGCAGCCGAGACATTGTGGGGGATGAAGCTTTCTTT. The chain uses TRBV7-3 and TRBJ1-1; a possible D gene is TRBD1 (5 bases). Per the germline V gene, CDR1 is SGHTA and CDR2 is FQGTGA. The CDR3 runs to 14 residues.

This clone was recorded many times. This chain joins TRBV7-9 and TRBJ2-2; no clear D. V dropped 5 bases and J dropped 8 bases, with 12 bases sitting between them. Germline V gives CDR1 SEHNR, CDR2 FQNEAQ (reference sequence). This CDR3 spans 13 amino acids. CDR3 DNA sequence: TGTGCCAGCAGCCCAACGGTTTCAGGGGAGCTGTTTTTT. Protein sequence: CASSPTVSGELFF.

This clone counts as medium-sized. The rearrangement uses TRBV29-1 and TRBJ2-7; TRBD2 agrees at 8 bases. V lost 5 bases and J lost 2; bases outside the gene matches: 5. Germline CDR1 is SQVTM and CDR2 is ANQGSEA. This CDR3 has 13 amino acids. This chain's CDR3 is CSVQLADTYEQYF. The CDR3 bases are TGCAGCGTTCAACTAGCGGATACCTACGAGCAGTACTTC.

The chain joins TRBV11-2 to TRBJ1-4; D not resolved. Germline values: CDR1 SGHAT, CDR2 FQNNGV. CDR3 length equals 15 residues. V gave up 0 bases and J gave up 4 bases, with 9 bases separating them. The CDR3 loop reads CASSLDYSRNEKLFF. The CDR3 coding sequence is TGTGCCAGCAGCTTAGATTACAGCCGTAATGAAAAACTGTTTTTT.

A remark on this clone: One junction end disagrees with the germline gene, perhaps due to a read error. V gene TRBV20-1 combines with J gene TRBJ2-5; TRBD2 matches at 15 bases. CDR1 DFQATT and CDR2 SNEGSKA come from the germline V gene (reference sequence). The CDR3 loop spans 19 amino acids. In DNA form, the CDR3 reads TGCAGTGCTGCGGTAGGACTAGCGGGAGGGCCTGGACTCGAGGAGACCAAGTACTTC. Translated: CSAAVGLAGGPGLEETKYF.

This clone was seen repeatedly, ten times or more. The J gene is TRBJ2-4, the V gene TRBV19, with 8 positions matching TRBD1. V lost 5 bases to trimming and J lost 4 bases; unmatched junction nucleotides: 4. Germline V gene lookup returns CDR1 LNHDA and CDR2 SQIVND (reference sequence). The CDR3 has 14 residues. The CDR3 DNA follows: TGTGCCAGTAGTCTGAGACAGGGGAAAAACATTCAGTACTTC. This sequence encodes CASSLRQGKNIQYF.

This clone has at least ten counts. The chain links TRBV24-1 to TRBJ2-7; possible D gene TRBD1, 6 bases. The CDR3 runs to 14 residues. Trimming cost V 7 bases and J 5 bases, with 17 bases left between them. Germline loops: CDR1 KGHDR, CDR2 SFDVKD. The CDR3 sequence is CATSSGQFSNEQYF. DNA of the CDR3: TGTGCCACCAGCTCCGGACAGTTTAGTAACGAGCAGTACTTC.

Many counts were recorded for this clone. The V call is TRBV29-1, the J call TRBJ2-5, with a tentative D call TRBD1 (5 bases). V shed 2 bases and J shed 7 bases, with 14 bases lying between them. Germline CDR1 SQVTM, CDR2 ANQGSEA. This CDR3 contains 13 residues. The CDR3 coding sequence is TGCAGCGTTGAAAGGGGCGGTTCAGGGACCCAGTACTTC. This translates into CSVERGGSGTQYF.

In its sample, this clone was seen once. A much larger clone differs by one base, so this may be a read error. The rearrangement joins TRBV7-6 to TRBJ2-3; weak D call: TRBD2 (5 bases). This CDR3 has 15 residues. Germline lookup yields CDR1 SGHVS and CDR2 FNYEAQ. Trimming cost V 5 bases and J 5 bases, with 17 bases left between them. The CDR3 is CASSDTVGAKDTQYF. The CDR3 DNA sequence: TGTGCCAGCAGCGACACCGTGGGAGCGAAAGATACGCAGTATTTT.

This clone was recorded at least ten times. The CDR3 DNA is TGCAGTGCCAGGTCCAAACTAGCGGGGATCACAGATACGCAGTATTTT. Protein sequence: CSARSKLAGITDTQYF. The chain has TRBV20-1 and TRBJ2-3; TRBD2 aligns across 10 bases. This CDR3 contains 16 residues. After removal of 6 bases from V and 2 bases from J, the junction contained 11 bases not matched to a gene. The germline V gene encodes CDR1 DFQATT and CDR2 SNEGSKA (reference sequence).

This clone has at least ten counts. The chain couples TRBV7-9 to TRBJ2-1, with D tentatively TRBD1 (5 bases). The CDR3 has 14 amino acids. V lost 4 bases, J lost 6 bases, and 13 bases lay in between. Germline V lookup: CDR1 SEHNR, CDR2 FQNEAQ (reference sequence). This CDR3 reads CASSSSTASNEQFF. CDR3 bases: TGTGCCAGCAGCTCCTCGACAGCCAGCAATGAGCAGTTCTTC.

By share of the sample, this clone is medium-sized. The chain recombines TRBV20-1 with TRBJ1-3; D is unresolved. The CDR3 has 12 residues. V lost 0 bases and J lost 6, with 6 bases in between. CDR1 DFQATT and CDR2 SNEGSKA come from the germline V gene (reference sequence). The CDR3 nucleotides are TGCAGTGCTAGAGAGTCCGAAAACACCATATATTTT. This encodes CSARESENTIYF.

This clone was observed many times. The rearrangement joins TRBV5-6 to TRBJ2-3; tentative D call: TRBD1 (5 bases). Germline values: CDR1 SGHDT, CDR2 YYEEEE. V was trimmed by 5 bases and J by 3 bases, leaving 19 bases between them. The CDR3 runs 16 residues. DNA of the CDR3: TGTGCCAGCAGTCCCACGAAGGGGATCGGTACAGATACGCAGTATTTT. Translated: CASSPTKGIGTDTQYF.

The gene calls are TRBV6-1 and TRBJ2-5; D perhaps matches TRBD2 (7 bases). The end of the DNA is better explained by TRBJ2-1, so the J call may be wrong. Germline V gene sequence: CDR1 MNHNS, CDR2 SASEGT. This CDR3 has 13 amino acids. CDR3 sequence (DNA): TGTGCCAGCAAACTACTGGGGAGGGGGACCCAGTTCTTC. Encoded protein: CASKLLGRGTQFF.